This T cell receptor (beta chain) was obtained from a study of cytomegalovirus exposure and HLA in healthy donors. Use of 60 Vbeta and 13 Jbeta primers characterized the PCR. Using immunoSEQ multiplex PCR, the repertoire was profiled, and TCRdb retains in-frame clones only, with some absent. The sample shows roughly 120,000 clones, around 70% of them seen only once. The TCR was taken from a woman aged 40 to 55 in good health and CMV-seropositive. The source material was PBMCs.

The CDR3, as DNA: TGTGCCAGCAGCCCCCAGTCGAACACTGAAGCTTTCTTT. Translated, it gives CASSPQSNTEAFF. The chain links TRBV7-3 to TRBJ1-1, with unresolved D. CDR1 SGHTA and CDR2 FQGTGA come from the germline V gene. V was clipped by 5 bases and J by 1 base, with 8 bases between them. The CDR3 loop spans 13 amino acids.